This T cell receptor (beta chain) derives from a study of blood T cells in healthy people across ages. Trimming cost V 1 base and J 1 base; bases outside gene matches: 7. The germline gives CDR1 SGHTA, CDR2 FQGNSA. This CDR3 region has 17 residues. Using a J-beta primer mix together with a sample-barcoded 5' primer, a second PCR was run for roughly 6 to 11 cycles. TCRdb called the 5' RACE reads again in MiXCR, with one record for every CDR3 protein. This table has 1.5 million to 2 million distinct CDR3 sequences, roughly 52% appearing once. The V call is TRBV7-2, the J call TRBJ2-3, with 8 bases that match TRBD2. This TCR was recovered from a woman aged 40 to 50 in good health. Sequencing was performed on blood. CDR3 DNA: TGTGCCAGCAGCTTAGATCGAGCGGGGGTAGGCACAGATACGCAGTATTTT. It codes for CASSLDRAGVGTDTQYF.